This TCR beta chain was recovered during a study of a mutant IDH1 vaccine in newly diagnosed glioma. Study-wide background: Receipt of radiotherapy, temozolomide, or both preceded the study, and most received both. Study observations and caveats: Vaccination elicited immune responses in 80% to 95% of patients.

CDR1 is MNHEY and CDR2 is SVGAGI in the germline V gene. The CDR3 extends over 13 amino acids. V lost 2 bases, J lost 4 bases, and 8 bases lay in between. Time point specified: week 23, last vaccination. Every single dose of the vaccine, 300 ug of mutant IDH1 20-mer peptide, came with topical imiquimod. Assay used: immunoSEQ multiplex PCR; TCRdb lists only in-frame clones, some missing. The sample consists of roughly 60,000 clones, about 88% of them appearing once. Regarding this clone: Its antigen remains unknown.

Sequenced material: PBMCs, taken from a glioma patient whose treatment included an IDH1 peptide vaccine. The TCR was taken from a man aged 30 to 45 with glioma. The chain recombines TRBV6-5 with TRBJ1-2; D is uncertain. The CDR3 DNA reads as TGTGCCAGCAGTTACCCGGACGGCTATGGCTACACCTTC. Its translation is CASSYPDGYGYTF.